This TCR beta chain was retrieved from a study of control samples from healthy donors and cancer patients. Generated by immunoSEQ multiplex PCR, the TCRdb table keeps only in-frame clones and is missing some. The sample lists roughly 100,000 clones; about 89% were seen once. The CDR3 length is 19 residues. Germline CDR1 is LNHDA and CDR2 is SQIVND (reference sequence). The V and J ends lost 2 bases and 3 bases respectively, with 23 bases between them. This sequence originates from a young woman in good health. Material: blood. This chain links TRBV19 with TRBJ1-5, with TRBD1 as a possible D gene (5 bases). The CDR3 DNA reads TGTGCCAGTAGTATAAGGTCGACAGTGGGATTAAGTATCAATCAGCCCCAGCATTTT. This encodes CASSIRSTVGLSINQPQHF.